This T cell receptor beta chain emerged from a study of T cells after yellow fever vaccination. The study's findings and limits: A minor fraction of clonotypes spanned both CD4 and CD8 compartments. Booster sampling recovered most clones from primary vaccination (nearly 98% CD4, over 75% CD8).

As for this clonotype: Its antigen is not identified.

The CDR3 runs to 12 residues. The germline V and J ends were trimmed by 5 bases and 8 bases, with 9 bases remaining between them. Germline V gives CDR1 MNHEY, CDR2 SMNVEV (reference sequence). TCRdb reprocessed the 5' RACE reads with MiXCR, giving one entry per CDR3 protein. The table includes hundreds of thousands of distinct CDR3 sequences, approximately 15% detected once. The sample here was PBMCs, taken on the day of the yellow fever booster vaccination. This receptor was identified in a man aged 30 to 45 who received the YFV17D yellow fever vaccine. The chain links TRBV27 to TRBJ2-2; no clear D. CDR3 amino acids: CASSQLMGELFF. The CDR3, as DNA: TGTGCCAGCAGTCAACTGATGGGGGAGCTGTTTTTT.